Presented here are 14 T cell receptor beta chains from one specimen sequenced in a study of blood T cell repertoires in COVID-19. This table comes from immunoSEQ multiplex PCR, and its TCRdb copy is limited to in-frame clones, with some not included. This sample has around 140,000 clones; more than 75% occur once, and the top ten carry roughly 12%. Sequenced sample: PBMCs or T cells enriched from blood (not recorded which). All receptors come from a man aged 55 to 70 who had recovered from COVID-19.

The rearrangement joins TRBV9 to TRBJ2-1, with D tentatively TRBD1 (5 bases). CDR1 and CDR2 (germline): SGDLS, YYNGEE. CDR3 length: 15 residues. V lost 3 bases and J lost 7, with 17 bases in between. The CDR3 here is CASSARQLNRNEQFF. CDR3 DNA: TGTGCCAGCAGCGCCCGACAGCTCAACAGGAATGAGCAGTTCTTC.

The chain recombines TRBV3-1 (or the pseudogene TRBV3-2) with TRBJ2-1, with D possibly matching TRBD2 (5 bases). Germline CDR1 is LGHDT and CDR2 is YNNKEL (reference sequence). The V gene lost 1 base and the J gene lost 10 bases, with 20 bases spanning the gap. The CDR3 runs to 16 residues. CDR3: CASSQGAPFRGREQFF. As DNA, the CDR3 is TGTGCCAGCAGCCAAGGGGCTCCGTTCCGGGGTCGCGAGCAGTTCTTC.

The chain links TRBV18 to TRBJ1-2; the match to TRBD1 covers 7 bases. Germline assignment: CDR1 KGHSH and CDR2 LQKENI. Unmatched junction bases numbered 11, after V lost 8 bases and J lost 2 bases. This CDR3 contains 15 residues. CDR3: CASGEIIQGNYGYTF. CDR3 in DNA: TGTGCCAGCGGGGAAATAATACAGGGGAACTATGGCTACACCTTC.

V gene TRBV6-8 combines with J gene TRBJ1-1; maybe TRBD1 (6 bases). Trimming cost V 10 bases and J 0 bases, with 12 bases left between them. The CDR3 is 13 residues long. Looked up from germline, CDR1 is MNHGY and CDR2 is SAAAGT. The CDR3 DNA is TGTGCCAAAACCGGGACATTGAACACTGAAGCTTTCTTT. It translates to CAKTGTLNTEAFF.

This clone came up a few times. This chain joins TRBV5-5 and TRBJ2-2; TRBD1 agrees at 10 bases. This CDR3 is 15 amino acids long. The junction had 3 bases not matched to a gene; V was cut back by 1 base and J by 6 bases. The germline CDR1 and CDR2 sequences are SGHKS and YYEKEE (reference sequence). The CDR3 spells CASSLRGQGPGELFF. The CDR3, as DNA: TGTGCCAGCAGCTTGAGGGGACAGGGGCCCGGGGAGCTGTTTTTT.

The CDR3 region is CASSRLAGGPGDTQYF. The CDR3 bases are TGTGCCAGCTCAAGGCTAGCGGGAGGGCCCGGGGATACGCAGTATTTT. The chain combines TRBV18 with TRBJ2-3, with TRBD2 matching 12 bases. The CDR3 spans 16 residues. CDR1 is KGHSH, CDR2 LQKENI, per germline. Trimming at V came to 5 bases and at J to 6 bases, leaving 9 bases not matched to a gene.

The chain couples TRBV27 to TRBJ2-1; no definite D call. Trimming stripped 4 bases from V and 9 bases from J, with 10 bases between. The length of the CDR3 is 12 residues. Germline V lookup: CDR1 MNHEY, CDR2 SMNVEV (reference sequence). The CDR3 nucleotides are TGTGCCAGCAGTTCCCCCGGGTTTGAGCAGTTCTTC. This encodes CASSSPGFEQFF.

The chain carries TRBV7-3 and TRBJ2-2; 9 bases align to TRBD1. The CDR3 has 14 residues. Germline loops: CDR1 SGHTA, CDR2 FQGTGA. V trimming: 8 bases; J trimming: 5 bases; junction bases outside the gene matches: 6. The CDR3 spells CASRSGTGTGELFF. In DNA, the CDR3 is TGTGCCAGCCGTTCCGGGACAGGGACCGGGGAGCTGTTTTTT.

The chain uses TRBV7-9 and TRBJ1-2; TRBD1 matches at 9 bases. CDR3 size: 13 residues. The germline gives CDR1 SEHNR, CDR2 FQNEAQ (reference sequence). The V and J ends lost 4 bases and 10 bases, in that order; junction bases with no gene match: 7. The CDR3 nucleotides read TGTGCCAGCAGCTCCTGGGACAGGGAGGACTACACCTTC. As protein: CASSSWDREDYTF.

The CDR3 DNA reads TGTGCCAGCAGCGTAGGCAACTCCAATCAGCCCCAGCATTTT. The encoded protein is CASSVGNSNQPQHF. This chain uses TRBV9 with TRBJ1-5; D gene ambiguous. Germline values: CDR1 SGDLS, CDR2 YYNGEE. The CDR3 is 14 amino acids. V lost 0 bases and J 3 bases, leaving 7 bases between the germline ends.

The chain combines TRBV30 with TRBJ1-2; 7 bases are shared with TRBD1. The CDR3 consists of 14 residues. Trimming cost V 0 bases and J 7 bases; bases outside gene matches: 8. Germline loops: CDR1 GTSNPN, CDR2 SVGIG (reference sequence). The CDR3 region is CAWSVGQFSSGYTF. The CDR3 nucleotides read TGTGCCTGGAGTGTGGGACAGTTCAGTAGTGGCTACACCTTC.

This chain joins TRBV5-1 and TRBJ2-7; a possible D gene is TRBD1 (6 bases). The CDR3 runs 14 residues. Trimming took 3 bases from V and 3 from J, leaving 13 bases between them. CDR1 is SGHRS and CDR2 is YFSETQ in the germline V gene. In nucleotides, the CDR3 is TGCGCCAGCAGCTCCGCCACAGGGCACTACGAGCAGTACTTC. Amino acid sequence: CASSSATGHYEQYF.

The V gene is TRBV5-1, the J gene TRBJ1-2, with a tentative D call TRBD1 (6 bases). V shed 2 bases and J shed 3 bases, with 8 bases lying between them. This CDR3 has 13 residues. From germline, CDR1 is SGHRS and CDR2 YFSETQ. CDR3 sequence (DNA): TGCGCCAGCAGCTTCAGACAGGACTATGGCTACACCTTC. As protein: CASSFRQDYGYTF.

This CDR3 reads CASSTRDSGNYGYTF. CDR3 sequence (DNA): TGTGCCAGCAGTACCCGGGACTCGGGTAACTATGGCTACACCTTC. The V gene is TRBV6-5, the J gene TRBJ1-2; weak D call: TRBD1 (5 bases). CDR1 and CDR2 from the germline V gene are MNHEY and SVGAGI. V shed 5 bases and J shed 1 base, with 14 bases lying between them. The CDR3 spans 15 residues.